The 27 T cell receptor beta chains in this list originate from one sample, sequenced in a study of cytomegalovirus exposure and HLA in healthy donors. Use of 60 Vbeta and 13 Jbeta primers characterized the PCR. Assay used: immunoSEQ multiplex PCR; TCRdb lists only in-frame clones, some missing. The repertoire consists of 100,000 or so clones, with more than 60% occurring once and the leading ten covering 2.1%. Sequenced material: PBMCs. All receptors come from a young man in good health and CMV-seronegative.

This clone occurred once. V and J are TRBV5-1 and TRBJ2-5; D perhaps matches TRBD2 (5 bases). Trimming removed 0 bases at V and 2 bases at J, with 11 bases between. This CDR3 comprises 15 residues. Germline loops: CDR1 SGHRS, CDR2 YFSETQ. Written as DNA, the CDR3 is TGCGCCAGCAGCTTGGGCACGGGATTTCAAGAGACCCAGTACTTC. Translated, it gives CASSLGTGFQETQYF.

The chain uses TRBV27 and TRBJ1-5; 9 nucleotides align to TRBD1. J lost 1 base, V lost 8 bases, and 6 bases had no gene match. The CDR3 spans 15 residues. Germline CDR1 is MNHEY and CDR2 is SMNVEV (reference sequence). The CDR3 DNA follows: TGTGCCAGCCGATTCGACAGGGGGAGCAATCAGCCCCAGCATTTT. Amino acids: CASRFDRGSNQPQHF.

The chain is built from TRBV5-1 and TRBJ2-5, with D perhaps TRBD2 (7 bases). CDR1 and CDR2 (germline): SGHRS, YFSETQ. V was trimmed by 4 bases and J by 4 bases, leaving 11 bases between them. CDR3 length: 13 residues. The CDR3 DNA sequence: TGCGCCAGCAGCAGGGGAGGGGGAGAGACCCAGTACTTC. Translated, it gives CASSRGGGETQYF.

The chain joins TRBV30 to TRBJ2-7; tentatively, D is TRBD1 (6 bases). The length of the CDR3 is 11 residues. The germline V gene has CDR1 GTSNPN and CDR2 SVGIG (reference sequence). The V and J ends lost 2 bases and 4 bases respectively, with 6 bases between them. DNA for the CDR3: TGTGCCTGGAGTACAGGGTACGAGCAGTACTTC. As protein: CAWSTGYEQYF.

In DNA form, the CDR3 reads TGCGCCAGCAGTGAGCCACGGGACAGAGGAGGGAGGGATACGCAGTATTTT. Translated, it gives CASSEPRDRGGRDTQYF. This chain connects TRBV10-2 to TRBJ2-3; D is perhaps TRBD1 (7 bases). V shed 2 bases and J shed 6 bases, with 21 bases lying between them. CDR1 and CDR2 (germline): WSHSY, SAAADI. The CDR3 runs 17 residues.

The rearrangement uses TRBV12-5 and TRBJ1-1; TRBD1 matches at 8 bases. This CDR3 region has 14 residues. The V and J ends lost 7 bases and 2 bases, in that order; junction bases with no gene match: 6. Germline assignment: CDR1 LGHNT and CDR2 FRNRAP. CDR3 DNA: TGTGCTAGTGCGGCGACAGGGGCCAACACTGAAGCTTTCTTT. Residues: CASAATGANTEAFF.

CDR3 nucleotides: TGTGCCAGCAGCTTAGCAGAATTACTACTAGATACCTATGGCTACACCTTC. Amino acid sequence: CASSLAELLLDTYGYTF. The chain joins TRBV11-2 to TRBJ1-2; D remains unclear. Germline V lookup: CDR1 SGHAT, CDR2 FQNNGV. Trimming removed 1 base from V and 4 bases from J, with 19 bases in between. The CDR3 consists of 17 residues. The entire variable domain, with the rest obtained from reference TRBV11-2 and TRBJ1-2, is as follows: EAGVAQSPRYKIIEKRQSVAFWCNPISGHATLYWYQQILGQGPKLLIQFQNNGVVDDSQLPKDRFSAERLKGVDSTLKIQPAKLEDSAVYLCASSLAELLLDTYGYTFGSGTRLTVV.

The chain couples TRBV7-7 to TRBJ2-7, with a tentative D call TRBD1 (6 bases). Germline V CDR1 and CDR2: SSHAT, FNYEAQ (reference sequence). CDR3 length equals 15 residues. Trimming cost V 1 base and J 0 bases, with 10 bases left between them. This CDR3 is CASSLGQGTSYEQYF. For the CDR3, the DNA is TGTGCCAGCAGCTTAGGGCAGGGGACCTCCTACGAGCAGTACTTC.

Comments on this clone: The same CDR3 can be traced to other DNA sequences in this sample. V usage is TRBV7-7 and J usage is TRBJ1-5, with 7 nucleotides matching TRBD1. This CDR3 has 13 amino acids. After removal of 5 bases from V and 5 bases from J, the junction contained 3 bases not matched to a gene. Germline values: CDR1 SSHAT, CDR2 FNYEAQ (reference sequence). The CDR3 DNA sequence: TGTGCCAGCAGCAAAGACAGGGATCAGCCCCAGCATTTT. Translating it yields CASSKDRDQPQHF.

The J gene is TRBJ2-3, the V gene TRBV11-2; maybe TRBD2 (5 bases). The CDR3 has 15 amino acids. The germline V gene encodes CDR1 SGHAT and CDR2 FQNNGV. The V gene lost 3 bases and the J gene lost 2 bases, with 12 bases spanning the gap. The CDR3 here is CASSFGEHTTDTQYF. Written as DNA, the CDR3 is TGTGCCAGCAGCTTTGGGGAGCACACCACAGATACGCAGTATTTT.

CDR3 nucleotide sequence: TGTGCCAGTAGTCCTATGGGACAAATGGGCAATCAGCCCCAGCATTTT. It translates to CASSPMGQMGNQPQHF. The chain combines TRBV19 with TRBJ1-5, with D perhaps TRBD1 (6 bases). Germline CDR1 reads LNHDA; CDR2 reads SQIVND (reference sequence). Trimming shortened V by 5 bases and J by 2 bases, and 16 bases separated the two germline ends. The CDR3 has 16 amino acids.

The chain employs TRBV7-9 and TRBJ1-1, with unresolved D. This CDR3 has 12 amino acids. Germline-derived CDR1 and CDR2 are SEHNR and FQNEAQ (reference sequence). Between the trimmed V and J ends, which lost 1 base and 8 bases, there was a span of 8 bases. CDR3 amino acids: CASSLGRGEAFF. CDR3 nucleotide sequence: TGTGCCAGCAGCTTAGGTAGAGGAGAAGCTTTCTTT.

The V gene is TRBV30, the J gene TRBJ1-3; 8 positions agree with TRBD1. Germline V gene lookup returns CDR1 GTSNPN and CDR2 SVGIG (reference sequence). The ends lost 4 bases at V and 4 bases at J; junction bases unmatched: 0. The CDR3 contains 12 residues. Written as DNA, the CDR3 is TGTGCCTGGAACAGGGGGGGAAACACCATATATTTT. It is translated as CAWNRGGNTIYF. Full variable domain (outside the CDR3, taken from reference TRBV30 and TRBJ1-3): SQTIHQWPATLVQPVGSPLSLECTVEGTSNPNLYWYRQAAGRGLQLLFYSVGIGQISSEVPQNLSASRPQDRQFILSSKKLLLSDSGFYLCAWNRGGNTIYFGEGSWLTVV.

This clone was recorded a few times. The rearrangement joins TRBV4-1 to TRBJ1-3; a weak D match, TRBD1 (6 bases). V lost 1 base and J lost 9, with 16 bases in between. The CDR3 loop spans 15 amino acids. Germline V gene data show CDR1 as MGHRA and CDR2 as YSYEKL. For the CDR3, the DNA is TGCGCCAGCAGCCAAGTTAGGGGCGGGGGCATCACCATATATTTT. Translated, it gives CASSQVRGGGITIYF.

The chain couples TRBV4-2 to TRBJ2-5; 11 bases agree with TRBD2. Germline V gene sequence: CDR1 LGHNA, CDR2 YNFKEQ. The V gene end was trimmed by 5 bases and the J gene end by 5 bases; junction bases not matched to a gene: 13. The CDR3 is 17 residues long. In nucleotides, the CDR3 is TGTGCCAGCAGCGAGGCGCGACTAGCGGGAAGGGGGGAGACCCAGTACTTC. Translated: CASSEARLAGRGETQYF.

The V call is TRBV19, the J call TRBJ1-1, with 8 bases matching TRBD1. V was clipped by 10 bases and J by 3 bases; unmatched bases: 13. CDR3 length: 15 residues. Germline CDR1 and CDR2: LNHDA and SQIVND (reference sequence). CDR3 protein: CAITSGQGRHTEAFF. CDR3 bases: TGTGCCATTACTTCCGGACAGGGAAGACACACTGAAGCTTTCTTT.

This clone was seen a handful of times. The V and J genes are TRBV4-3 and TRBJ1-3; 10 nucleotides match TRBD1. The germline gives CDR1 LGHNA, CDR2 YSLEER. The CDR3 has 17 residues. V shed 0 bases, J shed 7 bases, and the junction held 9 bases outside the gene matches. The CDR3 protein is CASSQDAVGQGRNTIYF. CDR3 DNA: TGCGCCAGCAGCCAAGATGCGGTGGGACAGGGGAGGAACACCATATATTTT.

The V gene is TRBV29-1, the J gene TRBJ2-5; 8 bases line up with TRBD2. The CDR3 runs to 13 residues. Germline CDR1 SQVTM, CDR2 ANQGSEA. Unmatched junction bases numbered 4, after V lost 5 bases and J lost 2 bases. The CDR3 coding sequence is TGCAGCGTTTACCCGGGGGGGCAAGAGACCCAGTACTTC. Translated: CSVYPGGQETQYF.

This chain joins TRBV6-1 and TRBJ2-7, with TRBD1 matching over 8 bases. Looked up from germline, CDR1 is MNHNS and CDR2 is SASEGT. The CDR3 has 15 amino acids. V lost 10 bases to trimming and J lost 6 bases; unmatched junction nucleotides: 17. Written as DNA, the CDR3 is TGTGCCACCACTTGGGTTCGGCAGGGGGCCTCCGAGCAGTACTTC. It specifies CATTWVRQGASEQYF.

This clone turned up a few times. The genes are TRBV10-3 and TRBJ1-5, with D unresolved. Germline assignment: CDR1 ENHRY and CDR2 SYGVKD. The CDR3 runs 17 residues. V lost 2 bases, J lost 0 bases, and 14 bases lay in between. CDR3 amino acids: CAISEEGAYYSNQPQHF. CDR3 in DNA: TGTGCCATCAGTGAGGAGGGCGCCTATTATAGCAATCAGCCCCAGCATTTT.

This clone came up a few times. The CDR3 here is CARTRREYTDTQYF. The CDR3 region has the DNA TGCGCCCGAACCCGGCGGGAGTACACAGATACGCAGTATTTT. The chain uses TRBV5-1 and TRBJ2-3, with TRBD2 identical over 7 bases. The CDR3 is 14 amino acids. V lost 10 bases, J lost 2 bases, and 10 bases stayed unmatched. Germline assignment: CDR1 SGHRS and CDR2 YFSETQ.

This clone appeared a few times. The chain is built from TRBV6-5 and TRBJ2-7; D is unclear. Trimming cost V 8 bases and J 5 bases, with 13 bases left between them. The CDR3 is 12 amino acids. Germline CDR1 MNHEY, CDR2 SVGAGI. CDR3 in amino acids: CASYGGPDEQYF. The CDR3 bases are TGTGCCAGCTACGGCGGTCCCGACGAGCAGTACTTC.

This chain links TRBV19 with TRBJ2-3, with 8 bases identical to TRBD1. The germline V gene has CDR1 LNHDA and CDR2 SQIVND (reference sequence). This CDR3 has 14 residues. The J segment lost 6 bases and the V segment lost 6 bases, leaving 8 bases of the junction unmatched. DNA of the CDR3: TGTGCCAGTAGCCAGGGGGCTTATGTGGATACGCAGTATTTT. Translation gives CASSQGAYVDTQYF.

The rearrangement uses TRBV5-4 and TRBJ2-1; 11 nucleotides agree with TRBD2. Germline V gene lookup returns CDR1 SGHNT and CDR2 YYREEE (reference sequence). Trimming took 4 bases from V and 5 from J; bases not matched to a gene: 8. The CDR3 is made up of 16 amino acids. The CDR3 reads CASSPPGLAANNEQFF. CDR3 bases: TGTGCCAGCAGCCCCCCGGGACTAGCGGCAAACAATGAGCAGTTCTTC.

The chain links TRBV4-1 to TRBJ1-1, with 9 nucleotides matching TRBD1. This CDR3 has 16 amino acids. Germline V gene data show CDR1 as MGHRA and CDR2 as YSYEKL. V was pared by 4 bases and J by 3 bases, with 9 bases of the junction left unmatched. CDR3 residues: CASSLRNTGGYTEAFF. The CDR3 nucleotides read TGCGCCAGCAGCCTACGTAACACAGGGGGCTACACTGAAGCTTTCTTT.

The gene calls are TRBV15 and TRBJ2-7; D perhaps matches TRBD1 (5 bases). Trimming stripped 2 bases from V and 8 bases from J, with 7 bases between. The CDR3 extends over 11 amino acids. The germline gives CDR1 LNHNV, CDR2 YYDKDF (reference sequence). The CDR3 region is CATSRSGKQYF. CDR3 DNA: TGTGCCACCAGCAGATCAGGGAAGCAGTACTTC.

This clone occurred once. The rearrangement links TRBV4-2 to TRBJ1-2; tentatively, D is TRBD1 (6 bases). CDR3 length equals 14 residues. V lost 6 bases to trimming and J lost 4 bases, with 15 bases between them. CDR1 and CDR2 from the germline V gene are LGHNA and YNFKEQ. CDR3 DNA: TGTGCCAGCAGGAACCCGGACAGTCCCTATGGCTACACCTTC. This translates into CASRNPDSPYGYTF.